In this sample, the clone carrying this T cell receptor (beta chain) turned up once. Its target is unknown. The data were taken from a study of radiotherapy plus CTLA-4 blockade in lung cancer. Trimming stripped 2 bases from V and 2 bases from J, with 22 bases between. The V gene's germline CDR1 is MNHNS and CDR2 SASEGT. The CDR3 covers 20 residues. Libraries were prepared by immunoSEQ multiplex PCR; TCRdb keeps only in-frame clonotypes and omits some of them. The table shows roughly 90,000 clones, with under 80% occurring only once. Whole-study findings and limits: Once radiotherapy plus ipilimumab had been given, TCR clones derived from tumor expanded in blood. Increased serum interferon-beta after radiation also reportedly predicted response strongly.

The clonotype originates from a human donor with non-small cell lung cancer who had a partial response to radiotherapy plus ipilimumab. Some clones in this sample may be carry-over from other donors' samples. The starting material was peripheral blood, obtained from a patient treated with radiotherapy plus ipilimumab. The chain couples TRBV6-1 to TRBJ2-6; D is possibly TRBD2 (6 bases). As DNA, the CDR3 is TGTGCCAGCAGTGAATCGGGCGGGGCAAGCTATCGGCCTGGGGCCAACGTCCTGACTTTC. Translated, it gives CASSESGGASYRPGANVLTF.